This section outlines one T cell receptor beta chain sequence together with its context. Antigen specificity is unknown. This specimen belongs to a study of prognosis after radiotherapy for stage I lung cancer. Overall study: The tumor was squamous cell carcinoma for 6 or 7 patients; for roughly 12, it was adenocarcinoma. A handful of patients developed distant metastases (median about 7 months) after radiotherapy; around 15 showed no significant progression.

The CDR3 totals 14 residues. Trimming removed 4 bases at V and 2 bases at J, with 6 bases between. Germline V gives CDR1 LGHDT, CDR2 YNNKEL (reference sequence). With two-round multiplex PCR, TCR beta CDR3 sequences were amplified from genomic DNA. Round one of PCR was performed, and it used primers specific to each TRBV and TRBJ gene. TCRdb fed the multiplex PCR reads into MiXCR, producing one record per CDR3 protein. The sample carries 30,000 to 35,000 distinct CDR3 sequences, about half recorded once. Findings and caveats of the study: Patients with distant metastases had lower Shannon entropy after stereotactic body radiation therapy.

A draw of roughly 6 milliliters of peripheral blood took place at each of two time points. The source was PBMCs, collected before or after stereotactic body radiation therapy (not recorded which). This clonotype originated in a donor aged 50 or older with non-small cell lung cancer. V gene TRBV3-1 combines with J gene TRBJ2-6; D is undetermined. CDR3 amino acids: CASSPQTGANVLTF. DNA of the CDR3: TGTGCCAGCAGCCCGCAGACTGGGGCCAACGTCCTGACTTTC.